A selection of T cell receptor beta chains follows, all from one sample in a study of CD8 T cells in Susac syndrome. Each CDR3 protein is one row after TCRdb ran MiXCR on the immunoSEQ multiplex PCR reads. The sample contains some 200,000 distinct CDR3 sequences, more than 85% of which appear only once. Sequencing was performed on CD4+ T cells from PBMCs. The receptors originated from a human donor with Susac syndrome. CDR3s include the opening cysteine and the closing phenylalanine or tryptophan. A D gene is named only where the DNA matches it firmly. Rows may omit the clone size; those that give it use once, few, many or a size class.

-,TRBV12-3/TRBV12-4,TRBD2,TRBJ2-7,TGTGCCAGCAGAACCGGACTAGCGGGAACCTACGAGCAGTACTTC,CASRTGLAGTYEQYF
-,TRBV5-1,TRBD2,TRBJ2-1,TGCGCCAGCAGCTTGGAAGCGGGGAGCTCCTACAATGAGCAGTTCTTC,CASSLEAGSSYNEQFF
-,TRBV6-1,-,TRBJ2-1,TGTGCCAGCAGTGTGTTCGTGACTCCGGATGAGCAGTTCTTC,CASSVFVTPDEQFF
-,TRBV4-2,TRBD2,TRBJ2-7,TGTGCCAGCAGCCCTAGTAGCGGGGGCACCTACGAGCAGTACTTC,CASSPSSGGTYEQYF
-,TRBV28,TRBD1,TRBJ1-4,TGTGCCAGCAGTTTAAGTTACAGGGGCCATGAAAAACTGTTTTTT,CASSLSYRGHEKLFF
few,TRBV10-3,-,TRBJ2-7,TGTGCCATCAGTCTGGACAGCCCCTACGAGCAGTACTTC,CAISLDSPYEQYF
-,TRBV13,-,TRBJ1-1,TGTGCCAGCAGCCGACCTGAAGGGAAGGCAGGAGACACTGAAGCTTTCTTT,CASSRPEGKAGDTEAFF
-,TRBV6-5,-,TRBJ2-1,TGTGCCAGCAGTTACTCTAGGGGGAGCCGCAATGAGCAGTTCTTC,CASSYSRGSRNEQFF
once,TRBV7-2,TRBD2,TRBJ2-1,TGTGCCAGCAGCTTGAAAGCGGGAGGCCTGTACAATGAGCAGTTCTTC,CASSLKAGGLYNEQFF
once,TRBV27,-,TRBJ1-5,TGTGCCAGCAGTACAGTGAGCGGTTTGAGAGGGCCCCAGCATTTT,CASSTVSGLRGPQHF
-,TRBV21-1,-,TRBJ2-2,TGTGCCAGCAGCAAACTTCGTTCAGGGTGGTGGTTTACCGGGGAGCTGTTTTTT,CASSKLRSGWWFTGELFF
-,TRBV28,TRBD1,TRBJ1-1,TGTGCCAGCAGTATTCTAACCGGGACAGGGAAGGTGAACACTGAAGCTTTCTTT,CASSILTGTGKVNTEAFF
-,TRBV4-2,TRBD2,TRBJ2-1,TGTGCCAGCAGCCAAGATACCCGGGAGGGATACAATGAGCAGTTCTTC,CASSQDTREGYNEQFF
-,TRBV28,-,TRBJ1-1,TGTGCCAGCAGTTCACCAGGGACGAAGAACACTGAAGCTTTCTTT,CASSSPGTKNTEAFF
-,TRBV18,-,TRBJ1-1,TGTGCCAGCTCACCACGAAGCCGCGGGGGGAACACTGAAGCTTTCTTT,CASSPRSRGGNTEAFF
-,TRBV10-3,TRBD2,TRBJ2-1,TGTGCCATCAGTCGGGGGGAAAACAATGAGCAGTTCTTC,CAISRGENNEQFF
-,TRBV2,-,TRBJ2-5,TGTGCCACACAGGGCAGCCAAGAGACCCAGTACTTC,CATQGSQETQYF
-,TRBV4-1,TRBD1,TRBJ1-6,TGCGCCAGCAGCCAGGTTCCGGACAGGGTCTCTTCACCCCTCCACTTT,CASSQVPDRVSSPLHF
-,TRBV7-2,TRBD2,TRBJ2-5,TGTGCCAGCAGCGTGGGGGGTAGCGGGAGAGGGGAGACCCAGTACTTC,CASSVGGSGRGETQYF
-,TRBV19,-,TRBJ1-2,TGTGCCAGTAGTATTGGTCAGGAGTACTATGGCTACACCTTC,CASSIGQEYYGYTF
once,TRBV9,TRBD2,TRBJ2-5,TGTGCCAGCAGCCCGATTGGCGGGGGGGCCTTCGAGACCCAGTACTTC,CASSPIGGGAFETQYF
-,TRBV9,-,TRBJ1-1,TGTGCCAGCAGCGTAGGAGAGGGGCCCCCCACTGAAGCTTTCTTT,CASSVGEGPPTEAFF
-,TRBV19,-,TRBJ1-4,TGTGCCAGTTCCAGGGAAGTAACTAATGAAAAACTGTTTTTT,CASSREVTNEKLFF
-,TRBV20-1,TRBD1,TRBJ1-4,TGCAGTGCTAGAGGTCGACAGGGACTCAATGAAAAACTGTTTTTT,CSARGRQGLNEKLFF
once,TRBV11-2,TRBD1,TRBJ2-2,TGTGCCAGCAGCACGGGACAGGGGGATGGCGGGGAGCTGTTTTTT,CASSTGQGDGGELFF
-,TRBV20-1,-,TRBJ1-2,TGCAGCGTCGGTACAACGTCCTATGGCTACACCTTC,CSVGTTSYGYTF
-,TRBV5-1,-,TRBJ2-2,TGCGCCAGCAGCGGGGGGACATTCCTCCGCGACACCGGGGAGCTGTTTTTT,CASSGGTFLRDTGELFF
-,TRBV20-1,TRBD2,TRBJ2-7,TGCAGTGCTAGAGATCTCGGGGGGTCTGGGGAGCAGTACTTC,CSARDLGGSGEQYF
-,TRBV6-1,-,TRBJ2-7,TGTGCCAGCAGTGAAGTTTGGGACACTTACGAGCAGTACTTC,CASSEVWDTYEQYF